These T cell receptor beta chains were read from a single sample in a study of blood T cell repertoires in COVID-19. Measured with immunoSEQ multiplex PCR; TCRdb has only the in-frame clones, and not every one. The data show 150,000 to 200,000 clones, about 81% seen once. The material sequenced was peripheral blood. These receptor sequences come from a man aged 55 to 70 with active or convalescent COVID-19. The CDR3 runs from the conserved cysteine through the conserved F or W. A D gene is named only where the DNA matches it firmly. Not all rows give a size; the values are once, few, many and, for expanded clones, a class.

D gene	V gene	J gene	clone size	CDR3 DNA	CDR3 protein
NA	TRBV10-3	TRBJ2-2	NA	TGTGCCATCAGGGCAGGGGCCGGGGAGCTGTTTTTT	CAIRAGAGELFF
TRBD1	TRBV6-5	TRBJ1-1	NA	TGTGCCAGCAGGGGGACAGCCTTTATGAACACTGAAGCTTTCTTT	CASRGTAFMNTEAFF
NA	TRBV10-2	TRBJ2-2	NA	TGCGCCAGCAGTGAGTCGGTTCGGGGTACCGGGGAGCTGTTTTTT	CASSESVRGTGELFF
NA	TRBV24-1	TRBJ2-7	few	TGTGCCACCAGTGAGCACAGGGAAAACTACGAGCAGTACTTC	CATSEHRENYEQYF
NA	TRBV6-5	TRBJ1-4	NA	TGTGCCAGCAGTTCCCACAGGGTCCAGGGTGAAAAACTGTTTTTT	CASSSHRVQGEKLFF
NA	TRBV28	TRBJ1-4	few	TGTGCCAGCAACGAGCCCCCCGCTGAAAAACTGTTTTTT	CASNEPPAEKLFF
TRBD1	TRBV29-1	TRBJ2-5	NA	TGCAGCGGATCGACAGGGAGCCAAGAGACCCAGTACTTC	CSGSTGSQETQYF
NA	TRBV7-2	TRBJ1-6	once	TGTGCCAGCAGTCACGGGCAGGGGTGGTCACCCCTCCACTTT	CASSHGQGWSPLHF
TRBD1	TRBV7-2	TRBJ2-7	few	TGTGCCAGCAGCCAGGTCCAGGGGGCGTATGACGAGCAGTACTTC	CASSQVQGAYDEQYF
TRBD1	TRBV6-1	TRBJ2-5	NA	TGTGCCAGCAGTGATTGGGGGACAGGAACAGAGACCCAGTACTTC	CASSDWGTGTETQYF
NA	TRBV28	TRBJ1-4	NA	TGTGCCAGTAGTTGGGGAGCAACTAATGAAAAACTGTTTTTT	CASSWGATNEKLFF
NA	TRBV19	TRBJ2-2	once	TGTGCCAGTAGTATAATTGCCAGGGGCCTCGGGGAGCTGTTTTTT	CASSIIARGLGELFF
NA	TRBV11-3	TRBJ2-1	NA	TGTGCCAGCAGCCTCAGCGGATACCGTGACAATGAGCAGTTCTTC	CASSLSGYRDNEQFF
NA	TRBV6-1	TRBJ2-6	few	TGTGCCAGCAGTGAACAGGGGTTCTCTGGGGCCAACGTCCTGACTTTC	CASSEQGFSGANVLTF
NA	TRBV6-5	TRBJ1-1	NA	TGTGCCAGTCGACAGAAGGTGAACACTGAAGCTTTCTTT	CASRQKVNTEAFF
TRBD1	TRBV10-3	TRBJ1-1	once	TGTGCCACCTTCCACCCGACAGGGCGTACTGAAGCTTTCTTT	CATFHPTGRTEAFF
TRBD2	TRBV29-1	TRBJ2-1	NA	TGCAGCGTCGGGGGACTAGCGGGCTCCTACAATGAGCAGTTCTTC	CSVGGLAGSYNEQFF
NA	TRBV7-3	TRBJ2-2	NA	TGTGCCAGCTCTCCGGGGAACGTTGCCGGGGAGCTGTTTTTT	CASSPGNVAGELFF
TRBD1	TRBV19	TRBJ1-1	few	TGTGCCAGTAGTAGGACAGGACAGGGAACTGAAGCTTTCTTT	CASSRTGQGTEAFF
NA	TRBV4-1	TRBJ1-5	NA	TGCGCCAGCAGCCAAGAGTGGCAGAACAATCAGCCCCAGCATTTT	CASSQEWQNNQPQHF
NA	TRBV19	TRBJ1-2	NA	TGTGCCAGTAGCAAAGCAGGGCGTGACAATGGCTACACCTTC	CASSKAGRDNGYTF
TRBD2	TRBV27	TRBJ2-1	NA	TGTGCCAGCAGTCCGGCGGGGGATGAGCAGTTCTTC	CASSPAGDEQFF
NA	TRBV28	TRBJ2-4	NA	TGTGCCAGCAGTTTAGGTATTAGCGGAAACATTCAGTACTTC	CASSLGISGNIQYF
TRBD1	TRBV11-2	TRBJ1-5	NA	TGTGCCAGCAGCTTAGAGGCAGGGGGAAGTCAGCCCCAGCATTTT	CASSLEAGGSQPQHF
NA	TRBV5-1	TRBJ2-7	once	TGCGCCAGCAGCACCCAGACAGGTTCCTACGAGCAGTACTTC	CASSTQTGSYEQYF
NA	TRBV28	TRBJ1-2	NA	TGTGCCAGCAGATCTGCGGACAGCTTCGACTATGGCTACACCTTC	CASRSADSFDYGYTF
TRBD2	TRBV19	TRBJ2-5	NA	TGTGCCAGTAGGGGACTTAGCGGGAGCCAAGAGACCCAGTACTTC	CASRGLSGSQETQYF
TRBD2	TRBV19	TRBJ2-3	NA	TGTGCCAGTAGTTCACAATCCGGGACTAGCTTCACAGATACGCAGTATTTT	CASSSQSGTSFTDTQYF
TRBD1	TRBV5-6	TRBJ1-2	NA	TGTGCCAGCAGTCCGGACAGGGGGCCAGGAGCTAACTATGGCTACACCTTC	CASSPDRGPGANYGYTF
TRBD1	TRBV7-2	TRBJ2-5	NA	TGTGCCAGCAGCGGACAGGTACAAGAGACCCAGTACTTC	CASSGQVQETQYF
TRBD1	TRBV5-6	TRBJ1-2	NA	TGTGCCAGCAGCTTCCCCGCCAGGGGGAACTATGGCTACACCTTC	CASSFPARGNYGYTF
TRBD2	TRBV7-3	TRBJ2-1	NA	TGTGCCAGCAGCGCCTACACTAGCGGGGGGGATGAGCAGTTCTTC	CASSAYTSGGDEQFF
NA	TRBV2	TRBJ1-1	NA	TGTGCCAGCAGTATGGACGGCGGGCCTGAAGCTTTCTTT	CASSMDGGPEAFF
NA	TRBV6-6	TRBJ2-3	NA	TGTGCCAGCAGTTCTTCAGGGTTAGCAGATACGCAGTATTTT	CASSSSGLADTQYF
NA	TRBV19	TRBJ1-5	NA	TGTGCCAGTAGTAGCCGCCAGGCTTATAGCAATCAGCCCCAGCATTTT	CASSSRQAYSNQPQHF
NA	TRBV5-4	TRBJ1-2	NA	TGTGCCAGCATCTCTAGGGACAACAACTATGGCTACACCTTC	CASISRDNNYGYTF
TRBD1	TRBV2	TRBJ1-5	NA	TGTGCCAGCAGTCCTCGGACAGGTAGCAATCAGCCCCAGCATTTT	CASSPRTGSNQPQHF
TRBD2	TRBV7-2	TRBJ2-7	NA	TGTGCCAGCAGCTTGACTAGCGGGAGTGGGTACGAGCAGTACTTC	CASSLTSGSGYEQYF
TRBD1	TRBV6-5	TRBJ1-1	NA	TGTGCCAGCCACAGGGGAAACACTGAAGCTTTCTTT	CASHRGNTEAFF
TRBD2	TRBV10-3	TRBJ2-2	NA	TGTGCCATCAGTGAGTCGGGACATAGCGGGAGGGCCGGCCGGGAGCTGTTTTTT	CAISESGHSGRAGRELFF
TRBD2	TRBV6-2/TRBV6-3	TRBJ2-3	NA	TGTGCCAGCAGTTACGGGACTAGCGGGAGTACAGATACGCAGTATTTT	CASSYGTSGSTDTQYF
TRBD2	TRBV5-4	TRBJ2-3	NA	TGTGCCAGCAGCTTGGGAGCTAGCGGAAGCACAGATACGCAGTATTTT	CASSLGASGSTDTQYF
TRBD1	TRBV7-6	TRBJ2-7	NA	TGTGCCAGCAGCTTAGGGCAGGGGGCCTACGAGCAGTACTTC	CASSLGQGAYEQYF
TRBD2	TRBV3-1/TRBV3-2	TRBJ2-2	NA	TGTGCCAGCAGACGAACTAGCGGGGACACCGGGGAGCTGTTTTTT	CASRRTSGDTGELFF
NA	TRBV11-2	TRBJ1-2	NA	TGTGCCAGCAGCAGACAGGCTACTAGGAACTATGGCTACACCTTC	CASSRQATRNYGYTF
NA	TRBV24-1	TRBJ2-7	few	TGTGCCACCAGTGGCGCAGGGGTCCATGGCTCCTACGAGCAGTACTTC	CATSGAGVHGSYEQYF
TRBD1	TRBV29-1	TRBJ2-1	NA	TGCAGCGTTGCGGGGACAGGGGCCTACAATGAGCAGTTCTTC	CSVAGTGAYNEQFF
TRBD1	TRBV29-1	TRBJ1-4	few	TGCAGCGTGCAGGACAGGGGCCGCGAAAAACTGTTTTTT	CSVQDRGREKLFF
NA	TRBV19	TRBJ2-3	NA	TGTGCCAGTAGCGGGATAACAGATACGCAGTATTTT	CASSGITDTQYF
TRBD1	TRBV5-6	TRBJ1-6	NA	TGTGCCAGCAGCTTTAATGTCCCAGGGGGTTCACCCCTCCACTTT	CASSFNVPGGSPLHF
TRBD1	TRBV18	TRBJ2-7	NA	TGTGCCAGCTCACCATCGACAGGGGTGAGCTCCTACGAGCAGTACTTC	CASSPSTGVSSYEQYF
TRBD1	TRBV7-2	TRBJ2-3	NA	TGTGCCAGCAGCCTCAGACAGGGCGCAGATACGCAGTATTTT	CASSLRQGADTQYF
TRBD1	TRBV6-5	TRBJ1-3	NA	TGTGCCAGCAGTTCCGGGACAGGCACTATTGGAAACACCATATATTTT	CASSSGTGTIGNTIYF
NA	TRBV27	TRBJ2-1	NA	TGTGCCAGCAGTCCGAGGGATAATGAGCAGTTCTTC	CASSPRDNEQFF
NA	TRBV4-1	TRBJ1-2	NA	TGCGCCAGCAGCCAAGATCCACTCAACAACTATGGCTACACCTTC	CASSQDPLNNYGYTF
TRBD1	TRBV19	TRBJ2-7	NA	TGTGCCAGTAGCACCCACCCTAGACAGGGGGGCTCCTACGAGCAGTACTTC	CASSTHPRQGGSYEQYF
NA	TRBV24-1	TRBJ2-1	NA	TGTGCCACCAGTGATCGTCGGGGTGAGCAGTTCTTC	CATSDRRGEQFF